The clone carrying this TCR beta chain was counted a few times. What it binds is unknown. These data originate in a study of T-cell memory formation after mild COVID-19. The study's findings and limits: In pre-infection memory, a portion of responding clones appeared, which suggested that cross-reactive memory joined.

In TCRdb, the 5' RACE reads were re-called with MiXCR into one record per CDR3 protein. Of under 600,000 distinct CDR3 sequences listed, less than 25% are singletons. The CDR3 is made up of 16 amino acids. Per the germline V gene, CDR1 is LGHNA and CDR2 is YNFKEQ. V lost 3 bases and J lost 7; bases outside the gene matches: 9. Sequenced material: PBMCs or a T cell subset sorted from them (not recorded which). This TCR came from an adult woman who had mild COVID-19 (a few samples of this study predate the infection). Cell type and time point are not known. The chain uses TRBV4-2 and TRBJ2-5, with TRBD2 matching over 12 bases. This CDR3 reads CASSHSSGGARGTQYF. DNA of the CDR3: TGTGCCAGCAGCCACTCTAGCGGGGGGGCTCGGGGGACCCAGTACTTC.